Described below is a single T cell receptor beta chain sequence and its context. These data are taken from a study of cytomegalovirus exposure and HLA in healthy donors. CDR3 length equals 14 residues. The trim removed 5 bases at V and 1 base at J, leaving 3 bases unmatched. Per germline, CDR1 SGHVS and CDR2 FNYEAQ. PCR employed 60 Vbeta and 13 Jbeta primers. Under the authors' procedure: A later analysis counted 65 million to 80 million unique TCR beta chains, around 10 million shared. TCRdb's copy holds only in-frame clones and misses some; the assay was immunoSEQ multiplex PCR. That table is the source of V, J and clone size, and D and trimming were worked out from the DNA. The table lists about 220,000 clones, roughly 83% of them singletons.

The source material was PBMCs. The clonotype originates from a boy between 2 and 10 years old in good health and CMV-seronegative. V and J are TRBV7-6 and TRBJ2-3; TRBD2 matches at 7 bases. The CDR3 DNA reads TGTGCCAGCAGCCCCCGGGGGGGCACAGATACGCAGTATTTT. It is translated as CASSPRGGTDTQYF.